One and the same sample provided the 26 T cell receptor beta chains below, sequenced in a study of blood T cell repertoires in COVID-19. Repertoires were generated with immunoSEQ multiplex PCR, while TCRdb's copy carries only in-frame clones and drops some. This sample carries roughly 130,000 clones, just under 85% of them seen once, and the ten largest clones take about a sixth. Material for sequencing was peripheral blood. The receptors stem from a woman aged 45-60 years with acute or convalescent COVID-19.

The rearrangement uses TRBV2 and TRBJ2-3, with TRBD2 as a possible D gene (5 bases). Germline CDR1 and CDR2: SNHLY and FYNNEI. V was trimmed by 6 bases and J by 4 bases, leaving 17 bases between them. The CDR3 contains 15 residues. The CDR3 region is CASRSGSFSADTQYF. CDR3 DNA: TGTGCCAGCAGGAGCGGCAGCTTTAGTGCAGATACGCAGTATTTT.

This chain joins TRBV3-1 (or the pseudogene TRBV3-2) and TRBJ2-2; TRBD1 agrees at 11 bases. From germline, CDR1 is LGHDT and CDR2 YNNKEL (reference sequence). V trimming: 4 bases; J trimming: 4 bases; junction bases outside the gene matches: 5. CDR3 size: 16 residues. For the CDR3, the DNA is TGTGCCAGCAGCCGAAGGACAGGGGGCACCACCGGGGAGCTGTTTTTT. It is translated as CASSRRTGGTTGELFF.

This chain joins TRBV29-1 and TRBJ1-6, with D tentatively TRBD1 (6 bases). The V end was cut by 6 bases, the J end by 9 bases, with 15 bases between. From germline, CDR1 is SQVTM and CDR2 ANQGSEA. The CDR3 runs to 13 residues. The CDR3 loop reads CSVLQGQGSPLHF. DNA of the CDR3: TGCAGCGTCTTACAGGGCCAGGGTTCACCCCTCCACTTT.

The chain has TRBV12-2 and TRBJ1-6; the table's D call TRBD1 went unverified against the DNA. TRBV12-2 is a documented pseudogene. The CDR3 consists of 17 residues. For the CDR3, the DNA is TGTGCAAGTCGCTGGGCTCTGGACAGGGGGTTATCTTTGCCCCTCCACTTT. Translation gives CASRWALDRGLSLPLHF.

Written as DNA, the CDR3 is TGTGCCAGCACCGGGCAGGGGTCTGGCTACACCTTC. The encoded protein is CASTGQGSGYTF. V gene TRBV12-3 or TRBV12-4 combines with J gene TRBJ1-2; possibly TRBD1 for D (6 bases). This CDR3 contains 12 residues. Trimming took 7 bases from V and 7 from J, leaving 13 bases between them.

The chain has TRBV5-5 and TRBJ2-4, with TRBD2 as a possible D gene (6 bases). With 0 bases removed from V and 4 bases from J, the gap between germline ends came to 8 bases. Germline V gene lookup returns CDR1 SGHKS and CDR2 YYEKEE (reference sequence). The CDR3 sequence is 14 residues long. As DNA, the CDR3 is TGTGCCAGCAGCTTGGGGGGGACTAAAAACATTCAGTACTTC. Translation gives CASSLGGTKNIQYF.

This clone was recorded once. The CDR3 DNA sequence: TGTGCCAGCTCAGAGGAGGTCTCTGGAAACACCATATATTTT. Its translation: CASSEEVSGNTIYF. The chain links TRBV3-1 (or the pseudogene TRBV3-2) to TRBJ1-3; D gene unclear. The CDR3 extends over 14 amino acids. Trimming cost V 8 bases and J 0 bases, with 11 bases left between them. In germline, CDR1 is LGHDT, CDR2 YNNKEL (reference sequence).

The V gene is TRBV6-5, the J gene TRBJ1-6; 7 nucleotides line up with TRBD1. Germline loops: CDR1 MNHEY, CDR2 SVGAGI. Trimming removed 2 bases from V and 9 bases from J; junction bases left unmatched: 7. This CDR3 has 15 residues. The CDR3 DNA is TGTGCCAGCAGTTACAGGCGGGACAGCGCTTCACCCCTCCACTTT. It codes for CASSYRRDSASPLHF.

This clone was seen once. This chain joins TRBV5-4 and TRBJ1-1, with a tentative D call TRBD1 (6 bases). The CDR3 runs 15 residues. CDR1 and CDR2 from the germline V gene are SGHNT and YYREEE (reference sequence). The V end was cut by 4 bases, the J end by 2 bases, with 15 bases between. The CDR3 loop reads CASSPTGGANTEAFF. The CDR3 nucleotides are TGTGCCAGCAGCCCAACCGGGGGGGCTAACACTGAAGCTTTCTTT.

The V and J genes are TRBV7-2 and TRBJ1-5; D uncertain. CDR3 size: 12 residues. V was shortened by 3 bases and J by 3 bases, with 3 bases between the two germline ends. CDR1 is SGHTA, CDR2 FQGNSA, per germline. CDR3 nucleotides: TGTGCCAGCAGCTTCATCAATCAGCCCCAGCATTTT. Translation: CASSFINQPQHF.

Comments on this clone: Other DNA sequences within the sample encode an identical CDR3. The chain is built from TRBV29-1 and TRBJ1-6; 10 bases are shared with TRBD1. The length of the CDR3 is 13 residues. CDR1 is SQVTM, CDR2 ANQGSEA, per germline. The trim removed 4 bases at V and 6 bases at J, leaving 0 bases unmatched. The CDR3: CSVGTGGNSPLHF. The CDR3 DNA sequence: TGCAGCGTTGGGACAGGGGGTAATTCACCCCTCCACTTT. Drawing the rest from reference TRBV29-1 and TRBJ1-6, the complete variable domain is SAVISQKPSRDICQRGTSLTIQCQVDSQVTMMFWYRQQPGQSLTLIATANQGSEATYESGFVIDKFPISRPNLTFSTLTVSNMSPEDSSIYLCSVGTGGNSPLHFGNGTRLTVT.

The chain employs TRBV20-1 and TRBJ1-1; D may be TRBD1 (6 bases). Trimming left V 3 bases short and J 3 bases short, with 14 bases between. This CDR3 comprises 14 residues. The germline CDR1 and CDR2 sequences are DFQATT and SNEGSKA (reference sequence). The CDR3: CSASTGRRDTEAFF. The CDR3 DNA reads as TGCAGTGCTAGTACAGGGCGTCGGGACACTGAAGCTTTCTTT.

This clone was seen once. The J gene is TRBJ2-3, the V gene TRBV5-4; 8 bases agree with TRBD2. Germline trimming cut 5 bases from V and 5 bases from J; bases unmatched to any gene: 19. The germline V gene encodes CDR1 SGHNT and CDR2 YYREEE (reference sequence). The CDR3 is 18 amino acids. Here the CDR3 DNA reads TGTGCCAGCAGGGACATTGAGTTAGCGGGGAGGCTTCGAGATACGCAGTATTTT. Translation gives CASRDIELAGRLRDTQYF.

The DNA for the CDR3 is TGCAGCGTTGAAGGGACTAGCGGGAGCTCCTACGAGCAGTACTTC. This codes for CSVEGTSGSSYEQYF. The V gene is TRBV29-1, the J gene TRBJ2-7; 13 bases agree with TRBD2. The CDR3 contains 15 residues. CDR1 SQVTM and CDR2 ANQGSEA come from the germline V gene. The J segment lost 0 bases and the V segment lost 1 base, leaving 0 bases of the junction unmatched.

The rearrangement links TRBV11-2 to TRBJ2-1; 8 nucleotides match TRBD2. With 5 bases clipped from V and 8 bases from J, the junction kept 8 bases outside the gene matches. The CDR3 contains 14 residues. Germline assignment: CDR1 SGHAT and CDR2 FQNNGV. The CDR3 nucleotides are TGTGCCAGCAGCCCCGGGACTAGGGTCCATGAGCAGTTCTTC. Translation: CASSPGTRVHEQFF.

The V and J genes are TRBV12-3 or TRBV12-4 and TRBJ1-2; a weak D match, TRBD1 (6 bases). The CDR3 is 12 residues long. V was shortened by 4 bases and J by 4 bases, with 7 bases between the two germline ends. The CDR3, as DNA: TGTGCCAGCAGTTCACAGGGCTATGGCTACACCTTC. Translating it yields CASSSQGYGYTF.

The chain uses TRBV18 and TRBJ1-2; TRBD1 matches at 7 bases. CDR1 and CDR2 (germline): KGHSH, LQKENI. With V trimmed by 6 bases and J by 6 bases, 7 bases remained unmatched. CDR3 length equals 13 residues. CDR3 amino acids: CASSSFGTDGYTF. The CDR3 bases are TGTGCCAGCTCTTCATTCGGGACAGATGGCTACACCTTC. The variable domain in full, completed from reference TRBV18 and TRBJ1-2, reads NAGVMQNPRHLVRRRGQEARLRCSPMKGHSHVYWYRQLPEEGLKFMVYLQKENIIDESGMPKERFSAEFPKEGPSILRIQQVVRGDSAAYFCASSSFGTDGYTFGSGTRLTVV.

This clone showed up just once. The chain is built from TRBV4-2 and TRBJ1-1; 8 bases match TRBD1. V dropped 5 bases and J dropped 4; count of bases not matched to a gene: 15. The germline V gene encodes CDR1 LGHNA and CDR2 YNFKEQ. The CDR3 length is 17 residues. The CDR3, as DNA: TGTGCCAGCAGCGGGAGCCTTACTCGGACAGGGCCCACTGAAGCTTTCTTT. The encoded protein is CASSGSLTRTGPTEAFF.

The rearrangement uses TRBV3-1 (or the pseudogene TRBV3-2) and TRBJ1-1; D remains ambiguous. V lost 2 bases and J lost 6, with 13 bases in between. Germline loops: CDR1 LGHDT, CDR2 YNNKEL (reference sequence). This CDR3 region has 14 residues. The CDR3 spells CASSQSSFGSEAFF. The DNA for the CDR3 is TGTGCCAGCAGCCAAAGTTCATTCGGTTCTGAAGCTTTCTTT.

This clone was counted a single time. This sequence joins TRBV27 and TRBJ1-2; the D is unclear. The V end lost 0 bases, the J end lost 1 base, and 15 bases lay between the germline ends. The CDR3 loop spans 17 amino acids. CDR1 MNHEY and CDR2 SMNVEV come from the germline V gene (reference sequence). The DNA for the CDR3 is TGTGCCAGCAGTTTATCGTTCGAGACAAGTCGTAACTATGGCTACACCTTC. Its translation: CASSLSFETSRNYGYTF.

This clone has a single count. V gene TRBV3-1 (or the pseudogene TRBV3-2) combines with J gene TRBJ1-1; D perhaps matches TRBD1 (5 bases). Germline CDR1 is LGHDT and CDR2 is YNNKEL (reference sequence). There are 16 residues in the CDR3. V was clipped by 4 bases and J by 4 bases, with 19 bases between them. The CDR3 sequence is CASSPARGGIGTEAFF. The CDR3 nucleotides are TGTGCCAGCAGCCCAGCCCGGGGGGGGATCGGCACTGAAGCTTTCTTT.

The CDR3 DNA follows: TGTGCTAGTGGTTTGGTACGGGGACAGGGGAGAACTGAAGCTTTCTTT. Protein: CASGLVRGQGRTEAFF. The V call is TRBV12-5, the J call TRBJ1-1; TRBD1 matches at 10 bases. Looked up from germline, CDR1 is LGHNT and CDR2 is FRNRAP. The CDR3 contains 16 residues. The trim removed 0 bases at V and 5 bases at J, leaving 6 bases unmatched.

The chain uses TRBV3-1 (or the pseudogene TRBV3-2) and TRBJ2-3; 10 nucleotides match TRBD2. The germline V gene encodes CDR1 LGHDT and CDR2 YNNKEL (reference sequence). The length of the CDR3 is 14 residues. J gave up 4 bases and V 8 bases, and 6 bases lay outside the gene matches. The CDR3 coding sequence is TGTGCCAGCCGCTCAGCGGGGGGGCCAGATACGCAGTATTTT. As protein: CASRSAGGPDTQYF.

The gene calls are TRBV6-5 and TRBJ1-3; D is ambiguous. Trimming pared 0 bases from V and 0 bases from J, leaving 6 bases between. This CDR3 spans 15 amino acids. Looked up from germline, CDR1 is MNHEY and CDR2 is SVGAGI. The CDR3 reads CASSYSPSSGNTIYF. The CDR3 region has the DNA TGTGCCAGCAGTTACTCGCCGAGCTCTGGAAACACCATATATTTT.

This clone occurred once. J is TRBJ1-1 and V is TRBV5-1, with 8 bases fitting TRBD1. Trimming at V came to 4 bases and at J to 1 base, leaving 3 bases not matched to a gene. This CDR3 contains 14 residues. The germline CDR1 and CDR2 sequences are SGHRS and YFSETQ. The CDR3 DNA is TGCGCCAGCAGCCCCAGGGGGCAGAACACTGAAGCTTTCTTT. It codes for CASSPRGQNTEAFF.

The sample holds one count of this clone. The chain combines TRBV7-6 with TRBJ1-3; maybe TRBD1 (5 bases). The V gene lost 5 bases and the J gene lost 0 bases, with 14 bases spanning the gap. The CDR3 consists of 16 residues. Germline V gene sequence: CDR1 SGHVS, CDR2 FNYEAQ. In nucleotides, the CDR3 is TGTGCCAGCAGCCGGAGCTGGGGCTTCTCTGGAAACACCATATATTTT. It specifies CASSRSWGFSGNTIYF.